The rows below give T cell receptor beta chains drawn from one sample of a study of CD8 T cells in Susac syndrome. TCRdb recomputed calls from the immunoSEQ multiplex PCR reads with MiXCR, one row per CDR3 protein. The sample holds 90,000 to 150,000 distinct CDR3 sequences, less than 95% seen once. The sample taken for sequencing was CD8+ T cells from PBMCs. These TCRs come from a human donor in good health. The CDR3 runs from the conserved cysteine through the conserved F or W. Fields, in order: D gene, J gene, clone size, V gene, CDR3 protein, CDR3 DNA. The D gene is left open where the match is weak. Clone size is not always given. Where it is, it says once, few, many or a class for expanded clones.

- | TRBJ2-3 | - | TRBV4-1 | CASSQERAGSSTDTQYF | TGCGCCAGCAGCCAAGAAAGGGCGGGGTCTAGCACAGATACGCAGTATTTT
TRBD1 | TRBJ2-7 | - | TRBV7-2 | CASSLTGQGPYEQYF | TGTGCCAGCAGCTTGACGGGACAGGGCCCCTACGAGCAGTACTTC
- | TRBJ1-1 | - | TRBV6-1 | CASSEFNQYLNTEAFF | TGTGCCAGCAGTGAATTTAATCAGTATTTGAACACTGAAGCTTTCTTT
- | TRBJ1-5 | - | TRBV12-3/TRBV12-4 | CASSLRENWQPQHF | TGTGCCAGCAGTTTAAGGGAGAACTGGCAGCCCCAGCATTTT
TRBD2 | TRBJ2-7 | - | TRBV18 | CASSYLSGLGEQYF | TGTGCCAGCTCATACCTTAGCGGGCTAGGCGAGCAGTACTTC
- | TRBJ1-1 | - | TRBV2 | CASSEGPNTEAFF | TGTGCCAGCAGTGAGGGCCCGAACACTGAAGCTTTCTTT
TRBD1 | TRBJ2-7 | - | TRBV7-9 | CASSVQGLNEQYF | TGTGCCAGCAGCGTACAGGGGCTCAACGAGCAGTACTTC
- | TRBJ1-1 | - | TRBV30 | CAWIATNTEAFF | TGTGCCTGGATAGCAACGAACACTGAAGCTTTCTTT
- | TRBJ1-1 | - | TRBV9 | CASSPDGSLNTEAFF | TGTGCCAGCAGCCCCGATGGGAGCCTGAACACTGAAGCTTTCTTT
TRBD1 | TRBJ2-3 | - | TRBV28 | CAIPGTGGGTDTQYF | TGTGCCATACCCGGGACAGGGGGCGGCACAGATACGCAGTATTTT
- | TRBJ1-5 | - | TRBV11-2 | CASSLGPNLMQPQHF | TGTGCCAGCAGCCTAGGCCCCAACCTTATGCAGCCCCAGCATTTT
- | TRBJ1-1 | - | TRBV7-3 | CASSPDRLNTEAFF | TGTGCCAGCAGCCCGGACAGATTGAACACTGAAGCTTTCTTT
- | TRBJ2-7 | - | TRBV6-2/TRBV6-3 | CASRRAGPAYEQYF | TGTGCCAGCAGGAGAGCCGGGCCCGCCTACGAGCAGTACTTC
- | TRBJ1-4 | - | TRBV2 | CASLARVEKLFF | TGTGCCAGCTTGGCCCGGGTTGAAAAACTGTTTTTT
TRBD1 | TRBJ1-1 | few | TRBV7-2 | CASSPRQGPNTEAFF | TGTGCCAGCAGCCCCCGACAGGGACCGAACACTGAAGCTTTCTTT
TRBD1 | TRBJ2-7 | - | TRBV3-1 | CASSPPTGVLHEQYF | TGTGCCAGCAGCCCCCCGACAGGGGTCCTACACGAGCAGTACTTC
- | TRBJ2-2 | - | TRBV7-3 | CASSFRESGELFF | TGTGCCAGCAGCTTCCGAGAGTCCGGGGAGCTGTTTTTT
- | TRBJ1-6 | - | TRBV14 | CASSPRNAAPLHF | TGTGCCAGCAGCCCCCGGAATGCGGCACCCCTCCACTTT
TRBD2 | TRBJ2-1 | - | TRBV6-6 | CASRDLGLAGVDEQFF | TGTGCCAGCAGAGACTTAGGACTAGCGGGAGTTGATGAGCAGTTCTTC
- | TRBJ1-3 | - | TRBV18 | CASSHSGNTIYF | TGTGCCAGCTCACACTCTGGAAACACCATATATTTT
TRBD2 | TRBJ2-2 | - | TRBV12-3/TRBV12-4 | CASSLTSGNTGELFF | TGTGCCAGCAGTCTAACTAGCGGGAACACCGGGGAGCTGTTTTTT
- | TRBJ1-5 | - | TRBV15 | CATLAGVGQPQHF | TGTGCCACCCTTGCGGGGGTGGGTCAGCCCCAGCATTTT
- | TRBJ2-5 | - | TRBV7-2 | CASSLTEETQYF | TGTGCCAGCAGCTTGACCGAAGAGACCCAGTACTTC
- | TRBJ2-7 | - | TRBV3-1 | CASSQEGGEYEQYF | TGTGCCAGCAGCCAAGAAGGGGGGGAATACGAGCAGTACTTC
- | TRBJ2-2 | once | TRBV5-1 | CASSLGVNRNTGELFF | TGCGCCAGCAGCCTGGGGGTGAACAGGAACACCGGGGAGCTGTTTTTT
- | TRBJ2-2 | - | TRBV19 | CASSIMRGGFTGELFF | TGTGCCAGTAGTATTATGAGGGGGGGATTCACCGGGGAGCTGTTTTTT
- | TRBJ1-2 | - | TRBV5-4 | CASNVDNYGYTF | TGTGCCAGCAACGTGGACAATTATGGCTACACCTTC
TRBD1 | TRBJ1-1 | - | TRBV12-3/TRBV12-4 | CASKPDRGNAEAFF | TGTGCCAGCAAGCCAGACAGGGGGAACGCTGAAGCTTTCTTT
- | TRBJ2-2 | - | TRBV2 | CAGRTSNTGELFF | TGTGCCGGAAGGACATCGAACACCGGGGAGCTGTTTTTT
- | TRBJ2-6 | - | TRBV18 | CASSPRVGRGSGANVLTF | TGTGCCAGCTCACCACGGGTCGGACGAGGTTCTGGGGCCAACGTCCTGACTTTC
- | TRBJ2-5 | - | TRBV10-3 | CAISWTSSQETQYF | TGTGCCATCAGTTGGACCTCTTCCCAAGAGACCCAGTACTTC
- | TRBJ2-1 | - | TRBV6-2/TRBV6-3 | CASSYTSLSNEQFF | TGTGCCAGCAGTTACACGTCTCTAAGCAATGAGCAGTTCTTC
TRBD1 | TRBJ1-2 | - | TRBV7-2 | CASSNDRENYGYTF | TGTGCCAGCAGCAACGACAGGGAAAACTATGGCTACACCTTC
- | TRBJ1-1 | - | TRBV18 | CASSPSMNTEAFF | TGTGCCAGCTCACCAAGTATGAACACTGAAGCTTTCTTT
TRBD2 | TRBJ2-3 | - | TRBV7-2 | CASRMVASGGLETQYF | TGTGCCAGCAGGATGGTTGCTAGCGGGGGTCTAGAGACGCAGTATTTT
TRBD2 | TRBJ2-1 | - | TRBV5-6 | CASSRGGTLYNEQFF | TGTGCCAGCAGCCGGGGGGGGACACTCTACAATGAGCAGTTCTTC
- | TRBJ1-5 | - | TRBV6-5 | CASSYSGGGKPQHF | TGTGCCAGCAGTTACTCAGGGGGGGGAAAGCCCCAGCATTTT
- | TRBJ2-7 | - | TRBV15 | CATSRDGRYEQYF | TGTGCCACCAGCAGAGATGGGCGCTACGAGCAGTACTTC
- | TRBJ2-3 | - | TRBV7-9 | CASTKSGGQYTQYF | TGTGCCAGCACCAAATCAGGGGGGCAATATACGCAGTATTTT
- | TRBJ2-2 | - | TRBV18 | CASSGQLNTGELFF | TGTGCCAGCTCTGGACAGCTGAACACCGGGGAGCTGTTTTTT
- | TRBJ1-4 | - | TRBV5-1 | CASSQEGTAEKLFF | TGCGCCAGCAGCCAGGAGGGAACAGCGGAAAAACTGTTTTTT
- | TRBJ2-5 | once | TRBV6-1 | CASDVQGSSRETQYF | TGTGCCAGTGATGTACAGGGTTCTTCCCGGGAGACCCAGTACTTC
- | TRBJ1-2 | - | TRBV20-1 | CSARNGRGEFYGYTF | TGCAGTGCTAGAAACGGACGGGGGGAATTCTATGGCTACACCTTC
- | TRBJ2-3 | - | TRBV7-2 | CASSLEVARVTDTQYF | TGTGCCAGCAGCTTAGAGGTCGCCCGCGTGACAGATACGCAGTATTTT
TRBD1 | TRBJ1-1 | - | TRBV2 | CASSLKTGGANTEAFF | TGTGCCAGCAGTTTAAAAACAGGGGGCGCGAACACTGAAGCTTTCTTT
TRBD1 | TRBJ2-2 | - | TRBV20-1 | CSARDPVQGNGELFF | TGCAGTGCTAGAGATCCCGTACAGGGGAACGGGGAGCTGTTTTTT
TRBD1 | TRBJ1-5 | - | TRBV20-1 | CSARDEQGAAQPQHF | TGCAGTGCTAGAGATGAACAGGGGGCCGCGCAGCCCCAGCATTTT
- | TRBJ2-7 | - | TRBV3-1 | CASSQQGGKYEQYF | TGTGCCAGCAGCCAACAGGGAGGTAAATACGAGCAGTACTTC
- | TRBJ1-1 | - | TRBV5-1 | CASSSGAANTEAFF | TGCGCCAGCAGCTCCGGGGCCGCGAACACTGAAGCTTTCTTT
- | TRBJ2-1 | - | TRBV5-6 | CASSLAGIGDRGEQFF | TGTGCCAGCAGCTTGGCCGGGATAGGCGATCGAGGGGAGCAGTTCTTC
- | TRBJ1-3 | - | TRBV5-1 | CASSHFSLPGVAGNTIYF | TGCGCCAGCAGTCATTTTTCTCTCCCCGGGGTTGCTGGAAACACCATATATTTT
- | TRBJ2-7 | - | TRBV7-2 | CASSQGSGMVEQYF | TGTGCCAGCAGCCAGGGGTCTGGGATGGTCGAGCAGTACTTC
- | TRBJ2-3 | - | TRBV19 | CASSIGGQTDTQYF | TGTGCCAGTAGTATTGGGGGGCAGACAGATACGCAGTATTTT
- | TRBJ2-1 | - | TRBV6-5 | CASRTYLSSYNEQFF | TGTGCCAGCAGAACCTACTTAAGCTCCTACAATGAGCAGTTCTTC
TRBD1 | TRBJ2-1 | - | TRBV29-1 | CSVGTGDTFYNEQFF | TGCAGCGTAGGGACAGGGGACACATTCTACAATGAGCAGTTCTTC
- | TRBJ2-2 | - | TRBV7-3 | CASSPKRPGLNTGELFF | TGTGCCAGCAGCCCGAAAAGACCGGGACTGAACACCGGGGAGCTGTTTTTT
- | TRBJ2-6 | - | TRBV10-3 | CAVAGLGANVLTF | TGTGCCGTCGCAGGGCTTGGGGCCAACGTCCTGACTTTC
TRBD1 | TRBJ2-3 | - | TRBV20-1 | CSARGDRATDTQYF | TGCAGTGCTAGAGGGGACAGGGCCACAGATACGCAGTATTTT
- | TRBJ2-3 | - | TRBV7-2 | CASSLNGGTDTQYF | TGTGCCAGCAGCTTAAACGGGGGCACAGATACGCAGTATTTT
- | TRBJ2-7 | - | TRBV10-3 | CASGQTGIPYEQYF | TGTGCCAGCGGACAGACCGGAATACCCTACGAGCAGTACTTC